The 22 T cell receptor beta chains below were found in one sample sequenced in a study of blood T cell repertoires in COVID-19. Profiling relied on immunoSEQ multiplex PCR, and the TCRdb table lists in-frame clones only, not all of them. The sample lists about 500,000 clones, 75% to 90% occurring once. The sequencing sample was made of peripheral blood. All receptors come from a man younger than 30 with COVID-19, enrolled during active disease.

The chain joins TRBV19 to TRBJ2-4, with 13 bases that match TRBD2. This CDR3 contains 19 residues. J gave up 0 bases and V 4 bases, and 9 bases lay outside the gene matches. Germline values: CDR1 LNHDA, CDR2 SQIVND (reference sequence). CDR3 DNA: TGTGCCAGTAGTAGACAACCGGGACTAGCGGGACTAGCCAAAAACATTCAGTACTTC. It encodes CASSRQPGLAGLAKNIQYF. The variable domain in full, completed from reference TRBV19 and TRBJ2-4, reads DGGITQSPKYLFRKEGQNVTLSCEQNLNHDAMYWYRQDPGQGLRLIYYSQIVNDFQKGDIAEGYSVSREKKESFPLTVTSAQKNPTAFYLCASSRQPGLAGLAKNIQYFGAGTRLSVL.

The CDR3 spells CASSFPSGTGGVGTQYF. The CDR3 coding sequence is TGTGCCAGCAGTTTCCCTTCCGGGACAGGGGGCGTAGGTACGCAGTATTTT. The chain combines TRBV28 with TRBJ2-3; 12 bases map to TRBD1. V lost 3 bases, J lost 8 bases, and 12 bases stayed unmatched. The CDR3 spans 17 residues. Germline V gene data show CDR1 as MDHEN and CDR2 as SYDVKM.

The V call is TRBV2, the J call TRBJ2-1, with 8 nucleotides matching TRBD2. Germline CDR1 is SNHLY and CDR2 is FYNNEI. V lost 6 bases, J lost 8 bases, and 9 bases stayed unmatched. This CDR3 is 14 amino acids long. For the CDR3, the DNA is TGTGCCAGCAGGGACGCCGGGACTAGATATGAGCAGTTCTTC. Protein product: CASRDAGTRYEQFF. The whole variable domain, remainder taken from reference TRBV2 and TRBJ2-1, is EPEVTQTPSHQVTQMGQEVILRCVPISNHLYFYWYRQILGQKVEFLVSFYNNEISEKSEIFDDQFSVERPDGSNFTLKIRSTKLEDSAMYFCASRDAGTRYEQFFGPGTRLTVL.

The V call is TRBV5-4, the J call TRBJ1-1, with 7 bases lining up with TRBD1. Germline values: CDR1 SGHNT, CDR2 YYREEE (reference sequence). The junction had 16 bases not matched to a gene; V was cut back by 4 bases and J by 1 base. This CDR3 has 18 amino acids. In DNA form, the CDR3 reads TGTGCCAGCAGCGCCGCGACAGGGATGGGGATGGCGAACACTGAAGCTTTCTTT. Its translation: CASSAATGMGMANTEAFF.

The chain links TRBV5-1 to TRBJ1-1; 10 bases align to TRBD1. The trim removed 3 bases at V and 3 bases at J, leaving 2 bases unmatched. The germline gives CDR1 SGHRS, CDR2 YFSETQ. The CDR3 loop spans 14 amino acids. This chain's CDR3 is CASSSGTGDTEAFF. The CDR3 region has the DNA TGCGCCAGCAGCTCTGGGACAGGGGACACTGAAGCTTTCTTT.

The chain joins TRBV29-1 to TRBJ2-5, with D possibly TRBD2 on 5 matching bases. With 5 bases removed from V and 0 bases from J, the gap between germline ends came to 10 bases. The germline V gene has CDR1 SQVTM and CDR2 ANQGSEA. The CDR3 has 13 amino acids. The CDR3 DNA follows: TGCAGCGTTATCGGGGTATACCAAGAGACCCAGTACTTC. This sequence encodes CSVIGVYQETQYF.

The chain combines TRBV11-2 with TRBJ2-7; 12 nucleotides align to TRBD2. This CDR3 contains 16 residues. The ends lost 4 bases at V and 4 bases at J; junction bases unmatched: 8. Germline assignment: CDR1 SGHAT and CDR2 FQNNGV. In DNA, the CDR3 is TGTGCCAGCAGCTCCAGACTAGCGGGGGAGGTTTACGAGCAGTACTTC. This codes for CASSSRLAGEVYEQYF.

CDR3 sequence: CASSQVLDSYNEQFF. Here the CDR3 DNA reads TGTGCCAGCAGCCAAGTGCTAGACTCCTACAATGAGCAGTTCTTC. This chain joins TRBV3-1 (or the pseudogene TRBV3-2) and TRBJ2-1; D is uncertain. Germline loops: CDR1 LGHDT, CDR2 YNNKEL (reference sequence). The CDR3 is 15 residues long. Trimming removed 1 base from V and 0 bases from J, with 7 bases in between.

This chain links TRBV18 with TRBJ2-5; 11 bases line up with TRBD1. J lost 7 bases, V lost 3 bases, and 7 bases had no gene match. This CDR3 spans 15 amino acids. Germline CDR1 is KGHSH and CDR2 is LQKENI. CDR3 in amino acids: CASSPDRGRLGTQYF. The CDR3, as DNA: TGTGCCAGCTCACCGGACAGGGGGCGCCTCGGGACCCAGTACTTC.

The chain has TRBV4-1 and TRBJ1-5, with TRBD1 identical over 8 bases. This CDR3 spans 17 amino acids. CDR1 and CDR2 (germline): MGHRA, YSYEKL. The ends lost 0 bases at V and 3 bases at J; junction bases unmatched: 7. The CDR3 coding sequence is TGCGCCAGCAGCCAAGATCAACTGACAGGGGCCAATCAGCCCCAGCATTTT. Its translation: CASSQDQLTGANQPQHF.

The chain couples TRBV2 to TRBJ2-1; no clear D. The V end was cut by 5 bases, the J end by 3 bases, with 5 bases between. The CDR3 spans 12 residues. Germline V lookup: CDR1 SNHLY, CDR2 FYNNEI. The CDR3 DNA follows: TGTGCCAGCAGTTACAGCTACAATGAGCAGTTCTTC. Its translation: CASSYSYNEQFF.

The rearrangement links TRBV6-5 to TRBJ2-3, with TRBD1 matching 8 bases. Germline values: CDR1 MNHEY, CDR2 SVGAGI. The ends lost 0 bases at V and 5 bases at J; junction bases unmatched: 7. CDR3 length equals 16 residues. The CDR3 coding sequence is TGTGCCAGCAGTTACTCCCGACAGGGGAGGATAGATACGCAGTATTTT. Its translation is CASSYSRQGRIDTQYF.

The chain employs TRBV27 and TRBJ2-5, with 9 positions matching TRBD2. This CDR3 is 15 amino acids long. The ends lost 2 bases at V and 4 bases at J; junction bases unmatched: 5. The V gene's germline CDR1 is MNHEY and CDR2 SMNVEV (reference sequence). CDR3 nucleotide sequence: TGTGCCAGCAGTTTAGGCGGGGGGGCTGGAGAGACCCAGTACTTC. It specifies CASSLGGGAGETQYF.

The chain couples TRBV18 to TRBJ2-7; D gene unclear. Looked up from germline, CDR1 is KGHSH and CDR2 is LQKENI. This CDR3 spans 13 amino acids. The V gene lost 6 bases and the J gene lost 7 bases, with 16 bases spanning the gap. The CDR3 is CASSAGEAWEQYF. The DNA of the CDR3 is TGTGCCAGCTCCGCCGGAGAGGCTTGGGAGCAGTACTTC.

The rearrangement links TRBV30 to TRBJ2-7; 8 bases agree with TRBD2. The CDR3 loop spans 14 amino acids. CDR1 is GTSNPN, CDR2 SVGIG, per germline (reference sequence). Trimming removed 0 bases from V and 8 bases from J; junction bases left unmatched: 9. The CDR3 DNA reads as TGTGCCTGGAGTGTACTTTTTGGCGGGGGGAAGCAGTACTTC. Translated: CAWSVLFGGGKQYF.

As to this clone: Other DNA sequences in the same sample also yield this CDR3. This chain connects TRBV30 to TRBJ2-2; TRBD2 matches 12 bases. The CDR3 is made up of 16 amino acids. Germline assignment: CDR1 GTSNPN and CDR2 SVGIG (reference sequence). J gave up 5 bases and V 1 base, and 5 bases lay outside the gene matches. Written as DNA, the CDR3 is TGTGCCTGGAGTGGGCTAGCGGGAGGGCGAACCGGGGAGCTGTTTTTT. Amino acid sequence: CAWSGLAGGRTGELFF.

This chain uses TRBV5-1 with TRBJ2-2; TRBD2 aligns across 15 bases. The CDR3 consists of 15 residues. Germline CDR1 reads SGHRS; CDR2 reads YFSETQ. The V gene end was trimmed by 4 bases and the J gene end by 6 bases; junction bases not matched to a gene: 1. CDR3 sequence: CASSRTSGGAGELFF. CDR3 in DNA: TGCGCCAGCAGCAGGACTAGCGGGGGGGCCGGGGAGCTGTTTTTT.

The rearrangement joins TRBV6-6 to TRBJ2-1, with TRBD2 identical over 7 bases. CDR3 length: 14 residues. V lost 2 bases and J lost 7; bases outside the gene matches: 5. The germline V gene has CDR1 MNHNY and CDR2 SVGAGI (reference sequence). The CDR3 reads CASSYRVGGNEQFF. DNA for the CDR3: TGTGCCAGCAGTTACCGGGTCGGGGGGAATGAGCAGTTCTTC.

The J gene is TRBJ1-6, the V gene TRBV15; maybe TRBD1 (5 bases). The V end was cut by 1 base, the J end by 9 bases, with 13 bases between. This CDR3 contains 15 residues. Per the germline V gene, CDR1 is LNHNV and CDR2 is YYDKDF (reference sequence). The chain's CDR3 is CATSRVPGRGSPLHF. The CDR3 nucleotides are TGTGCCACCAGCAGAGTTCCGGGTAGGGGTTCACCCCTCCACTTT.

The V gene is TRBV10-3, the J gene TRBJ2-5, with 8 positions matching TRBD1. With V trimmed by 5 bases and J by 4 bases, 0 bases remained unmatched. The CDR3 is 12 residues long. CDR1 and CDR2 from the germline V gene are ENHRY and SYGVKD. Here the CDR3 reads CAISQGAETQYF. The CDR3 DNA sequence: TGTGCCATCAGTCAGGGGGCAGAGACCCAGTACTTC.

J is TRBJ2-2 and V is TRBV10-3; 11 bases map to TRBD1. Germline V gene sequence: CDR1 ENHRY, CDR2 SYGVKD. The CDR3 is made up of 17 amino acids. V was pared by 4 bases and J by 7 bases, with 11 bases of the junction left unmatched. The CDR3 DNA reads TGTGCCATCAGTGGTTCTGGGGGACAGGGGGTCGTCGGGGAGCTGTTTTTT. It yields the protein CAISGSGGQGVVGELFF.

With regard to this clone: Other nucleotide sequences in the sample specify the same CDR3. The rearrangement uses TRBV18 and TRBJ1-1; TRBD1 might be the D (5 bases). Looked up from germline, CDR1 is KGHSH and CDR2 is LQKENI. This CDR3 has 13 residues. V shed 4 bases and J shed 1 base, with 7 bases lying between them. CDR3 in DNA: TGTGCCAGCTCACGGGGGGGGAACACTGAAGCTTTCTTT. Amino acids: CASSRGGNTEAFF.